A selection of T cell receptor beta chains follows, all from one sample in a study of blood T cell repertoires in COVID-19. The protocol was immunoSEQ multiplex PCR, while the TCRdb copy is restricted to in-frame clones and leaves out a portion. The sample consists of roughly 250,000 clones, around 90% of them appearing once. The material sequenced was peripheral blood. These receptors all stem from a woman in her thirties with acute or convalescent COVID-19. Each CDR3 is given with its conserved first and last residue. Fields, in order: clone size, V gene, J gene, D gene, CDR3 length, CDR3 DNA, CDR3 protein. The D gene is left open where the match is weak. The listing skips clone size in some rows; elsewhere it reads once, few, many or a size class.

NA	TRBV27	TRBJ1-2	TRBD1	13	TGTGCCAGCAGCCGGGACAGGTCTTATGGCTACACCTTC	CASSRDRSYGYTF
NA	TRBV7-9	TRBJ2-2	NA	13	TGTGCCAGCAGCTTAGTAGAGACCGGGGAGCTGTTTTTT	CASSLVETGELFF
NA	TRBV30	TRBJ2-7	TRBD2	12	TGTGCCTGGACCCTGGGAGGGAGGGAGCAGTACTTC	CAWTLGGREQYF
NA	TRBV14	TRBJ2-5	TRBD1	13	TGTGCCAGCAGCCAAAACAGGGGTGAGACCCAGTACTTC	CASSQNRGETQYF
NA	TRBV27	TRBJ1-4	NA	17	TGTGCCAGCAGTTTCGGTCGGCTGACTGGGACTAATGAAAAACTGTTTTTT	CASSFGRLTGTNEKLFF
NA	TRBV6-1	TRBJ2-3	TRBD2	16	TGTGCCAGCAGTGTGACTAGCGGGGGTTTCACAGATACGCAGTATTTT	CASSVTSGGFTDTQYF
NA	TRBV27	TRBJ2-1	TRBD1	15	TGTGCCAGCAGTTTAATCAGGGGGCTCCCCAATAAGCAGTTCTTC	CASSLIRGLPNKQFF
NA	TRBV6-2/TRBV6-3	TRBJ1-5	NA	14	TGTGCCAGCAGCCCCGTACAGAGCAATCAGCCCCAGCATTTT	CASSPVQSNQPQHF
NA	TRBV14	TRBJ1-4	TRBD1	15	TGTGCCAGCAGCGGGGGACAGGAGTTAAATGAAAAACTGTTTTTT	CASSGGQELNEKLFF
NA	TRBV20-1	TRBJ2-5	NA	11	TGCAGTGCTATATCTGTAGAGACCCAGTACTTC	CSAISVETQYF
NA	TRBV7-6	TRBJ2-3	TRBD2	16	TGTGCCAGCAGCTTTCCGGGACTAGCGAGGACAGATACGCAGTATTTT	CASSFPGLARTDTQYF
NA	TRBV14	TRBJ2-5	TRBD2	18	TGTGCCAGCAGCCCTTTTCCCCCGGGACTAGCGGAGCAAGAGACCCAGTACTTC	CASSPFPPGLAEQETQYF
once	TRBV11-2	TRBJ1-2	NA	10	TGTGCCAGCAGCTTAGATCTCCCCACCTTC	CASSLDLPTF
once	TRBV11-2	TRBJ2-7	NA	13	TGTGCCAGCAGCTTTAACAGGGATGGCGAGCAGTACTTC	CASSFNRDGEQYF
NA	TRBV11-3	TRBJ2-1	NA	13	TGTGCCAGCAGCTTAGCCACCTACGATGAGCAGTTCTTC	CASSLATYDEQFF
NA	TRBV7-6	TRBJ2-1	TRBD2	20	TGTGCCAGCAGCTTAGAAACCCCGGGACTAGCGGGAAGGAGAGGTAGTGAGCAGTTCTTC	CASSLETPGLAGRRGSEQFF
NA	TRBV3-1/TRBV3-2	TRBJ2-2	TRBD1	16	TGTGCCAGCAGCCAAGGGGACAGGGCGTCCACCGGGGAGCTGTTTTTT	CASSQGDRASTGELFF
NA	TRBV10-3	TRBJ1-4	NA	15	TGTGCCATCAGTGAGTCGGGAGCAACTAATGAAAAACTGTTTTTT	CAISESGATNEKLFF
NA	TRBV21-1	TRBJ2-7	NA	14	TGTGCCAGCAGCAAAGAAGCGGGCTGGTACGAGCAGTACTTC	CASSKEAGWYEQYF
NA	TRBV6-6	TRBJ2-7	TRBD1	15	TGTGCCAGCAGTACTGACAGGGAATGGCGCTACGAGCAGTACTTC	CASSTDREWRYEQYF
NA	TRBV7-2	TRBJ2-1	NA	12	TGTGCCAGCAGCCCCCTTTTCAATGAGCAGTTCTTC	CASSPLFNEQFF
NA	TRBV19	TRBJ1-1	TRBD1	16	TGTGCCAGTAGTATAAATACAGGGGGCCGGGTCACTGAAGCTTTCTTT	CASSINTGGRVTEAFF
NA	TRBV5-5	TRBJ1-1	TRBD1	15	TGTGCCAGCAGCTTGGGGGACAGCAAGACGTTTGAAGCTTTCTTT	CASSLGDSKTFEAFF
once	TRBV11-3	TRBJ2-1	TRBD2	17	TGTGCCAGCAGCTTAGGAGTAGCGGGAACATCCTACAATGAGCAGTTCTTC	CASSLGVAGTSYNEQFF
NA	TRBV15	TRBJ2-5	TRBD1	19	TGTGCCACCAGCAGAGTTGCGTTCTCAGTTAGACAGGGTCAAGAGACCCAGTACTTC	CATSRVAFSVRQGQETQYF
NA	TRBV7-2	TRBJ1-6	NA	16	TGTGCCAGCAGCGCCGTGTGGGGCTCCGAGAATTCACCCCTCCACTTT	CASSAVWGSENSPLHF